The source of this T cell receptor beta chain is a study of T cell responses to AZD1222 COVID-19 vaccine. Regarding the study as a whole: No repertoire was sampled before or during the peak T cell response, only after it. Spike-specific TCR depth and breadth grew after two AZD1222 doses. Of the AZD1222 recipients, only five to seven were seropositive at baseline.

CDR3 length: 19 residues. CDR1 SGHRS and CDR2 YFSETQ come from the germline V gene. With V trimmed by 1 base and J by 1 base, 16 bases remained unmatched. Clones were read by immunoSEQ multiplex PCR, and TCRdb kept only the in-frame ones, dropping some. The sample carries 150,000 to 200,000 clones, about 90% recorded once. About this clone itself: Its antigen is not known.

The chain links TRBV5-1 to TRBJ1-1, with 7 bases aligning to TRBD1. Sequencing used peripheral blood, obtained 28 days after the second AZD1222 dose. This receptor was taken from an adult who received the AZD1222 COVID-19 vaccine. Here the CDR3 DNA reads TGCGCCAGCAGCTTGCATCAGACAGGGCGGCTGGCGGCGAACACTGAAGCTTTCTTT. It codes for CASSLHQTGRLAANTEAFF.